The 21 T cell receptor beta chains presented below share a single source sample, sequenced in a study of lymphopenia after photon versus proton radiotherapy. Repertoires were generated with immunoSEQ multiplex PCR, while TCRdb's copy carries only in-frame clones and drops some. The sample lists more than 35,000 clones, about 84% occurring once. The sample here was peripheral blood, taken from a patient treated with photon-based radiotherapy. These receptors all stem from a man aged 50-60 years with gastric cancer.

CDR3 protein: CASSLLDGYNEQFF. The CDR3 DNA follows: TGCGCCAGCAGCTTGCTCGACGGGTACAATGAGCAGTTCTTC. The rearrangement uses TRBV5-1 and TRBJ2-1; no definite D call. This CDR3 contains 14 residues. Germline CDR1 SGHRS, CDR2 YFSETQ. V shed 1 base and J shed 4 bases, with 9 bases lying between them.

V is TRBV4-2 and J is TRBJ2-7; possibly TRBD2 for D (6 bases). CDR3 length: 14 residues. The germline V and J ends were trimmed by 1 base and 6 bases, with 13 bases remaining between them. Germline V gene data show CDR1 as LGHNA and CDR2 as YNFKEQ. The CDR3 DNA reads as TGTGCCAGCAGCCAAGCCCCCGAAGCGGGCGAGCAGTACTTC. Its translation: CASSQAPEAGEQYF.

V gene TRBV7-9 combines with J gene TRBJ2-3; 11 nucleotides agree with TRBD1. Germline V gene sequence: CDR1 SEHNR, CDR2 FQNEAQ (reference sequence). V shed 4 bases and J 4 bases; nucleotides not matched to a gene: 7. The CDR3 totals 16 residues. The CDR3 region has the DNA TGTGCCAGCAGCTCCGAGCGGGACAGGGGGGCAGATACGCAGTATTTT. It translates to CASSSERDRGADTQYF.

This clone was seen a single time. The gene calls are TRBV27 and TRBJ2-7; no definite D call. The V and J ends lost 4 bases and 3 bases respectively, with 4 bases between them. The length of the CDR3 is 11 residues. Germline CDR1 reads MNHEY; CDR2 reads SMNVEV (reference sequence). CDR3 amino acids: CASSWGYEQYF. Written as DNA, the CDR3 is TGTGCCAGCAGTTGGGGCTACGAGCAGTACTTC.

This clone has just one count. The chain has TRBV11-1 and TRBJ2-2; TRBD2 agrees at 11 bases. This CDR3 is 17 amino acids long. CDR1 and CDR2 from the germline V gene are SGHAT and FQDESV (reference sequence). The V segment lost 3 bases and the J segment 7 bases; nucleotides outside the gene matches: 10. This CDR3 is CASSFRTLAGAVGELFF. Here the CDR3 DNA reads TGTGCCAGCAGCTTCCGGACACTAGCGGGAGCGGTCGGGGAGCTGTTTTTT.

The rearrangement joins TRBV30 to TRBJ2-1; 10 bases align to TRBD2. The ends lost 7 bases at V and 7 bases at J; junction bases unmatched: 13. The CDR3 contains 15 residues. The germline V gene encodes CDR1 GTSNPN and CDR2 SVGIG (reference sequence). The CDR3 here is CAFGSSGRFYNEQFF. CDR3 coding DNA: TGTGCCTTCGGAAGTAGCGGGAGGTTTTATAATGAGCAGTTCTTC.

This sequence joins TRBV7-2 and TRBJ1-2; no clear D. V was shortened by 5 bases and J by 5 bases, with 12 bases between the two germline ends. Germline V gene sequence: CDR1 SGHTA, CDR2 FQGNSA. The CDR3 runs to 13 residues. CDR3 in amino acids: CASSLTGSYGYTF. CDR3 DNA sequence: TGTGCCAGCAGCCTTACGGGATCGTATGGCTACACCTTC.

V is TRBV5-1 and J is TRBJ2-1, with 8 bases fitting TRBD2. This CDR3 spans 15 amino acids. Trimming at V came to 4 bases and at J to 5 bases, leaving 8 bases not matched to a gene. Germline V lookup: CDR1 SGHRS, CDR2 YFSETQ. Here the CDR3 DNA reads TGCGCCAGCAGCGTGAGCGGGGGACTCGACAATGAGCAGTTCTTC. Its translation is CASSVSGGLDNEQFF.

CDR3 amino acids: CASSPRQGRFVGYTF. CDR3 coding DNA: TGTGCCAGCAGCCCAAGACAGGGGAGGTTCGTTGGCTACACCTTC. This chain uses TRBV28 with TRBJ1-2; TRBD1 aligns across 8 bases. The CDR3 is 15 amino acids. V trimming: 6 bases; J trimming: 7 bases; junction bases outside the gene matches: 13. Germline V gene data show CDR1 as MDHEN and CDR2 as SYDVKM.

The CDR3 DNA reads TGTGCCAGCAGTGAAAGGAGGGGACAAGAGACCCAGTACTTC. Its protein is CASSERRGQETQYF. The chain links TRBV6-1 to TRBJ2-5; weak D call: TRBD2 (6 bases). CDR3 length equals 14 residues. Germline V lookup: CDR1 MNHNS, CDR2 SASEGT. V dropped 2 bases and J dropped 2 bases, with 9 bases sitting between them.

J is TRBJ2-7 and V is TRBV19, with D perhaps TRBD2 (5 bases). The ends were cut back, 4 bases at V and 2 bases at J, with 15 bases in the middle. Germline V lookup: CDR1 LNHDA, CDR2 SQIVND (reference sequence). The CDR3 runs to 15 residues. The CDR3 region is CASSTWESSAYEQYF. The CDR3 nucleotides are TGTGCCAGTAGTACATGGGAGAGTAGTGCCTACGAGCAGTACTTC.

V is TRBV2 and J is TRBJ2-5; D is uncertain. This CDR3 comprises 14 residues. The V end lost 3 bases, the J end lost 3 bases, and 11 bases lay between the germline ends. The germline V gene has CDR1 SNHLY and CDR2 FYNNEI. In DNA, the CDR3 is TGTGCCAGCAGTGACCCGGACCAAGAAGAGACCCAGTACTTC. It specifies CASSDPDQEETQYF. Variable domain in full (rest from reference TRBV2 and TRBJ2-5): EPEVTQTPSHQVTQMGQEVILRCVPISNHLYFYWYRQILGQKVEFLVSFYNNEISEKSEIFDDQFSVERPDGSNFTLKIRSTKLEDSAMYFCASSDPDQEETQYFGPGTRLLVL.

The chain recombines TRBV5-8 with TRBJ2-5; weak D call: TRBD1 (5 bases). Trimming took 4 bases from V and 4 from J, leaving 11 bases between them. Germline CDR1 reads SGHTS; CDR2 reads YDEGEE. This CDR3 contains 13 residues. CDR3 region: CASSTARVETQYF. The CDR3 nucleotides are TGTGCCAGCAGCACCGCCAGGGTAGAGACCCAGTACTTC.

The V gene is TRBV19, the J gene TRBJ1-5, with D perhaps matching TRBD1 (5 bases). The CDR3 extends over 14 amino acids. In germline, CDR1 is LNHDA, CDR2 SQIVND (reference sequence). Trimming cost V 1 base and J 5 bases, with 9 bases left between them. The chain's CDR3 is CASSIGGFYQPQHF. The CDR3 DNA reads as TGTGCCAGTAGTATAGGGGGGTTTTATCAGCCCCAGCATTTT.

This chain connects TRBV6-5 to TRBJ2-7; D remains unclear. This CDR3 spans 13 amino acids. Germline values: CDR1 MNHEY, CDR2 SVGAGI. Trimming removed 1 base at V and 8 bases at J, with 12 bases between. The CDR3 nucleotides are TGTGCCAGCAGTTACTTGGACCCTCGCAAGCAGTACTTC. Translated: CASSYLDPRKQYF.

The rearrangement links TRBV25-1 to TRBJ2-1, with D hard to call. CDR1 is MGHDK and CDR2 is SYGVNS in the germline V gene. The CDR3 consists of 15 residues. The V end lost 6 bases, the J end lost 0 bases, and 12 bases lay between the germline ends. The CDR3 spells CASRKVSPSYNEQFF. Here the CDR3 DNA reads TGTGCCAGCAGGAAGGTCTCTCCCTCCTACAATGAGCAGTTCTTC.

The chain links TRBV28 to TRBJ1-5; TRBD1 agrees at 9 bases. The V gene end was trimmed by 5 bases and the J gene end by 0 bases; junction bases not matched to a gene: 8. This CDR3 contains 17 residues. The germline gives CDR1 MDHEN, CDR2 SYDVKM. For the CDR3, the DNA is TGTGCCAGCAGTACCCTGGACAGGGGCGATAGCAATCAGCCCCAGCATTTT. Encoded protein: CASSTLDRGDSNQPQHF.

This rearrangement joins TRBV5-6 to TRBJ2-7; 9 nucleotides agree with TRBD1. The trim removed 0 bases at V and 1 base at J, leaving 2 bases unmatched. CDR1 and CDR2 (germline): SGHDT, YYEEEE. This CDR3 contains 15 residues. For the CDR3, the DNA is TGTGCCAGCAGCTTGGACAGGGGGCATTCCTACGAGCAGTACTTC. The encoded protein is CASSLDRGHSYEQYF.

The V and J genes are TRBV6-6 and TRBJ2-1; D is ambiguous. Germline V gene lookup returns CDR1 MNHNY and CDR2 SVGAGI (reference sequence). V gave up 5 bases and J gave up 3 bases, with 17 bases separating them. The CDR3 spans 16 residues. The CDR3 sequence: CASSRQTSGYYNEQFF. The CDR3 DNA reads TGTGCCAGCAGTCGCCAGACCTCTGGCTACTACAATGAGCAGTTCTTC.

This clone was observed once. The chain recombines TRBV9 with TRBJ2-7, with D unresolved. Between the trimmed V and J ends, which lost 1 base and 4 bases, there was a span of 9 bases. This CDR3 has 13 residues. Germline V gene sequence: CDR1 SGDLS, CDR2 YYNGEE. CDR3 nucleotide sequence: TGTGCCAGCAGCGTAAGTGAACATTACGAGCAGTACTTC. Translated: CASSVSEHYEQYF.

The chain couples TRBV2 to TRBJ2-7, with 8 bases fitting TRBD1. This CDR3 spans 18 amino acids. Germline V gene data show CDR1 as SNHLY and CDR2 as FYNNEI. Trimming took 5 bases from V and 2 from J; bases not matched to a gene: 17. CDR3 amino acids: CASSPPTLRQGRTYEQYF. The CDR3 nucleotides read TGTGCCAGCAGTCCTCCCACCCTAAGACAGGGGAGGACCTACGAGCAGTACTTC.